The 14 T cell receptor beta chains below all came from one sample that was sequenced in a study of blood T cell repertoires in COVID-19. Produced via immunoSEQ multiplex PCR; TCRdb's table is partial and in-frame only. Of 200,000 to 300,000 clones listed, about 87% are singletons. Sequenced input: peripheral blood. The receptors shown here come from a man aged 55 to 70 who had recovered from COVID-19.

This sequence joins TRBV9 and TRBJ2-3; the match to TRBD2 covers 7 bases. The germline V gene has CDR1 SGDLS and CDR2 YYNGEE. The ends lost 0 bases at V and 5 bases at J; junction bases unmatched: 9. This CDR3 comprises 16 residues. Written as DNA, the CDR3 is TGTGCCAGCAGCGTAGCGGCCCGACTAGCAGGAGATACGCAGTATTTT. It translates to CASSVAARLAGDTQYF.

This clone has a handful of counts. This rearrangement joins TRBV15 to TRBJ2-3; perhaps TRBD2 as D (5 bases). The germline V and J ends were trimmed by 6 bases and 0 bases, with 7 bases remaining between them. The CDR3 length is 13 residues. Germline lookup yields CDR1 LNHNV and CDR2 YYDKDF (reference sequence). The DNA for the CDR3 is TGTGCCACCAGGACGGGAAGCACAGATACGCAGTATTTT. It encodes CATRTGSTDTQYF.

V gene TRBV6-6 combines with J gene TRBJ1-2; no reliable D call. V shed 5 bases and J shed 9 bases, with 16 bases lying between them. The length of the CDR3 is 13 residues. Germline CDR1 and CDR2: MNHNY and SVGAGI (reference sequence). CDR3 amino acids: CASSPSGGARYTF. The CDR3 nucleotides are TGTGCCAGCAGTCCCTCGGGTGGAGCGCGCTACACCTTC.

V is TRBV18 and J is TRBJ1-1, with 8 bases fitting TRBD1. The J segment lost 1 base and the V segment lost 3 bases, leaving 7 bases of the junction unmatched. CDR3 length: 16 residues. Germline-derived CDR1 and CDR2 are KGHSH and LQKENI. The CDR3 bases are TGTGCCAGCTCACCGGGACAGGCCTTCTCGAACACTGAAGCTTTCTTT. Residues: CASSPGQAFSNTEAFF.

This clone was seen once. The V gene is TRBV5-5, the J gene TRBJ1-2; TRBD1 is a possible D gene (5 bases). Germline CDR1 SGHKS, CDR2 YYEKEE (reference sequence). V was shortened by 0 bases and J by 2 bases, with 11 bases between the two germline ends. The CDR3 length is 15 residues. The DNA for the CDR3 is TGTGCCAGCAGCTTGGCCACGACAGCCAACTATGGCTACACCTTC. It translates to CASSLATTANYGYTF.

The rearrangement joins TRBV6-1 to TRBJ1-2, with D possibly being TRBD1 (5 bases). Per germline, CDR1 MNHNS and CDR2 SASEGT. Trimming took off 1 base at V and 0 bases at J, with 6 bases between the two ends. The CDR3 contains 14 residues. CDR3 DNA: TGTGCCAGCAGTGAAGAGACAGCTAACTATGGCTACACCTTC. Protein product: CASSEETANYGYTF.

The V call is TRBV30, the J call TRBJ1-2; 12 positions agree with TRBD1. Germline values: CDR1 GTSNPN, CDR2 SVGIG (reference sequence). The CDR3 runs 15 residues. Trimming at V came to 5 bases and at J to 8 bases, leaving 12 bases not matched to a gene. The CDR3 DNA follows: TGTGCCTGGCTTAAAGGGACAGGGGGCTCGGGCGGCTACACCTTC. Translation: CAWLKGTGGSGGYTF.

The chain couples TRBV5-6 to TRBJ2-7; weak D call: TRBD2 (5 bases). Germline lookup yields CDR1 SGHDT and CDR2 YYEEEE. The CDR3 loop spans 13 amino acids. Trimming removed 4 bases from V and 3 bases from J, with 11 bases in between. The CDR3: CASSLTRVYEQYF. Written as DNA, the CDR3 is TGTGCCAGCAGCCTTACTAGAGTCTACGAGCAGTACTTC.

In its sample, this clone was seen a few times. The V call is TRBV11-1, the J call TRBJ2-7, with D maybe TRBD1 (5 bases). V lost 2 bases and J 3 bases, leaving 11 bases between the germline ends. The germline CDR1 and CDR2 sequences are SGHAT and FQDESV (reference sequence). The CDR3 consists of 14 residues. CDR3 protein: CASSLLDTFYEQYF. CDR3 nucleotide sequence: TGTGCCAGCAGCTTACTGGACACCTTCTACGAGCAGTACTTC.

The chain carries TRBV9 and TRBJ2-1; 9 nucleotides agree with TRBD2. This CDR3 is 16 amino acids long. Looked up from germline, CDR1 is SGDLS and CDR2 is YYNGEE. V shed 4 bases, J shed 1 base, and the junction held 6 bases outside the gene matches. The CDR3 is CASSPRLAGSYNEQFF. CDR3 DNA: TGTGCCAGCAGCCCCAGGCTAGCGGGGTCCTACAATGAGCAGTTCTTC. Supplemented by reference TRBV9 and TRBJ2-1, the full variable domain reads DSGVTQTPKHLITATGQRVTLRCSPRSGDLSVYWYQQSLDQGLQFLIQYYNGEERAKGNILERFSAQQFPDLHSELNLSSLELGDSALYFCASSPRLAGSYNEQFFGPGTRLTVL.

This chain connects TRBV23-1 to TRBJ2-5; 11 positions agree with TRBD1. TRBV23-1 is an open reading frame, and its role is uncertain. After removal of 5 bases from V and 5 bases from J, the junction contained 4 bases not matched to a gene. The CDR3 covers 14 residues. This CDR3 reads CASSMGQGGETQYF. The CDR3 coding sequence is TGCGCCAGCAGTATGGGACAGGGGGGGGAGACCCAGTACTTC.

The chain combines TRBV2 with TRBJ1-5; D is unclear. CDR3 length: 15 residues. The ends were cut back, 4 bases at V and 7 bases at J, with 17 bases in the middle. Germline V gene data show CDR1 as SNHLY and CDR2 as FYNNEI. CDR3 sequence: CASSGWGGKDQPQHF. In DNA form, the CDR3 reads TGTGCCAGCAGTGGGTGGGGAGGGAAGGACCAGCCCCAGCATTTT. Using reference TRBV2 and TRBJ1-5 for the parts outside the CDR3, the full variable domain is EPEVTQTPSHQVTQMGQEVILRCVPISNHLYFYWYRQILGQKVEFLVSFYNNEISEKSEIFDDQFSVERPDGSNFTLKIRSTKLEDSAMYFCASSGWGGKDQPQHFGDGTRLSIL.

The V gene is TRBV7-3, the J gene TRBJ2-2; possibly TRBD2 for D (5 bases). The germline V gene encodes CDR1 SGHTA and CDR2 FQGTGA. With 5 bases removed from V and 0 bases from J, the gap between germline ends came to 7 bases. The CDR3 covers 14 residues. CDR3: CASSRRSNTGELFF. The DNA of the CDR3 is TGTGCCAGCAGCCGGAGGTCGAACACCGGGGAGCTGTTTTTT.

DNA for the CDR3: TGTGCCAGTCACAGGGTCGGGACTAATGAAAAACTGTTTTTT. As protein: CASHRVGTNEKLFF. The V gene is TRBV19, the J gene TRBJ1-4; possibly TRBD1 for D (6 bases). Trimming pared 8 bases from V and 2 bases from J, leaving 12 bases between. The CDR3 totals 14 residues. Germline CDR1 and CDR2: LNHDA and SQIVND (reference sequence).